This TCR beta chain came from a study of T cell responses to AZD1222 COVID-19 vaccine (dated by TCRdb to the early 2020s). About the study as a whole: A total of approximately 240 trial participants underwent TCR sequencing, of whom nearly 210 had received two doses of AZD1222 and approximately 25 had received two doses of the MenACWY control vaccine. Trial participants were enrolled into age subgroups of 18-55, 56-69 and 70-plus years, which contained about 150, 27 and 61 TCR-sequenced participants, respectively.

The time point label, as the study defines it: about 28 days (+/-7) after the second vaccine dose. AZD1222 recipients with second doses at about 4 weeks or about 12 weeks were pooled, because spike-specific TCR depth and breadth did not differ between schedules. Vaccinee samples were obtained from the UK trials COV001 and COV002, which included a single-blind randomized controlled phase 2/3 trial of AZD1222 (ChAdOx1 nCoV-19) in healthy adults. Trial participant PBMC samples were collected at day 0 and day 28 after the second dose for TCRbeta chain sequencing. As for this clone: Its antigen remains undetermined. Base qualities are missing; no much larger clone stands one base away.

The CDR3 regions of human TCRbeta chains were analyzed by immunosequencing. The source study handled its data this way. TCRs in the repertoires were matched against a reference library of SARS-CoV-2-specific TCRs that had been generated with the MIRA antigen-specificity platform. Breadth meant the fraction of unique TCRs that were SARS-CoV-2-associated, whereas depth meant the fraction of total T cells that were SARS-CoV-2-associated. Using the MIRA data, every spike-specific TCR was mapped to the spike region that the TCR reacted to and assigned to either a CD4 or a CD8 class. Log10-transformed breadth and depth values were compared by one-way ANOVA with Sidak's multiple comparisons tests. TCRdb carries this immuneACCESS record with in-frame sequences only. Its versions omit some clonotypes, under half of them owing to an unresolved V gene in the studies checked, with the rest unexplained. V and J calls and clone size are copied from that table; D and trimming were computed from the DNA. A total of around 130,000 clones appear in this sample, approximately 90% of them only once. The ten largest clones capture around 3.1% of the sample.

CDR1 and CDR2 (LNHDA, SQIVND) derive from the germline V gene (reference sequence). The cysteine opens and the phenylalanine closes a CDR3 of 13 amino acids. Solely the CDR3 DNA is kept, with 39 bases framed from the first base. Relative to germline, V is 2 bases shorter and J is 8 bases shorter, with 12 bases between their ends. What the research found in general, with its limitations: In the small 56-69-year group, the increase in depth fell short of significance, most likely because of low power. Vaccine-associated CD4 TCRs spanned the whole spike protein, with dominant responses in regions 160-218 and 743-854. Because no day 14 peak-response samples were available, the repertoires could be characterized only after the peak T cell response. Most participants were white British and females outnumbered males, and the authors suggested that clonal diversity may have been underestimated. Reportedly, close to half of the unique spike-specific TCRs recognized epitopes lying outside the regions that are mutated in the B.1.351 and B.1.1.7 variants. After two AZD1222 doses, both the breadth and the depth of spike-specific TCRs were significantly higher than at day 0 and than in MenACWY recipients. Conclusions about previously exposed vaccinees are limited because only six or seven AZD1222 recipients were SARS-CoV-2 seropositive at baseline.

The receptor was derived from an adult who received the AZD1222 COVID-19 vaccine. The specimen was peripheral blood, collected 28 days after the second AZD1222 dose. The sequence joins TRBV19 to TRBJ1-2; the D gene assignment is ambiguous. The nucleotide sequence is given as TGTGCCAGTAGTATAAAGGGAAATGAAGGCTACACCTTC. It translates to CASSIKGNEGYTF.